This T cell receptor beta chain was sequenced in a study of blood T cells in healthy people across ages. Primers used in a second PCR of roughly 7 to 11 cycles were a sample-barcoded 5' primer and a J-beta primer mix. TCRdb processed the 5' RACE reads anew with MiXCR; each CDR3 protein has one entry. The sample has roughly 800,000 distinct CDR3 sequences, around a quarter seen once; the top ten hold approximately 4%. This CDR3 region has 14 residues. The V end lost 6 bases, the J end lost 3 bases, and 17 bases lay between the germline ends. The V gene's germline CDR1 is SQVTM and CDR2 ANQGSEA. This sample also appeared in a second study, on T cells of mothers and their children.

The chain joins TRBV29-1 to TRBJ1-2; D not resolved. Specimen: blood. The sequence was obtained from a boy aged 10-17 years in good health. CDR3 sequence: CSVEGGLGHYGYTF. The CDR3 region has the DNA TGCAGCGTCGAGGGTGGGCTAGGGCACTATGGCTACACCTTC.